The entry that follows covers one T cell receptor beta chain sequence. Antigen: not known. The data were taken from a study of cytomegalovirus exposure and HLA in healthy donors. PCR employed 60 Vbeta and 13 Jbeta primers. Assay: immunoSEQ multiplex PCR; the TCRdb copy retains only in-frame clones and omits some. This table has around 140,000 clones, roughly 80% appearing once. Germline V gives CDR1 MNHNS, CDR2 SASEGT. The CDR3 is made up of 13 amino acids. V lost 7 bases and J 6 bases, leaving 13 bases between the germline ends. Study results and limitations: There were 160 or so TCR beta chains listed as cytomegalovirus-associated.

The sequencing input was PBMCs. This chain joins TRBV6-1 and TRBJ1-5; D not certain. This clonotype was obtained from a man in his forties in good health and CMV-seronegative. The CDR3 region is CASNRVLSQPQHF. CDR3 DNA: TGTGCCAGCAACCGGGTCTTATCTCAGCCCCAGCATTTT.